A selection of T cell receptor beta chains follows, all from one sample in a study of vaccination effects on CD4 cells after COVID-19. Their antigens remain unidentified. Sequenced by immunoSEQ multiplex PCR; TCRdb stores in-frame clones only, minus some. The sample lists under 20,000 clones, roughly four fifths occurring once. The sequences come from CD4+ T cells from PBMCs cultured with SARS-CoV-2 spike peptides, collected before COVID-19 vaccination. The source of these receptors is a human donor who had a prior SARS-CoV-2 infection. CDR3s include the opening cysteine and the closing phenylalanine or tryptophan. The order of the fields is clone size, D gene, J gene, V gene, CDR3 protein, CDR3 DNA. D genes are given only for firm matches. The listing skips clone size in some rows; elsewhere it reads once, few, many or a size class.

size: NA
D: NA
J: TRBJ1-6
V: TRBV10-1
CDR3: CAGKSEGSPLHF
DNA: TGCGCCGGGAAGAGTGAGGGTTCACCCCTCCACTTT

size: NA
D: TRBD1
J: TRBJ2-7
V: TRBV11-3
CDR3: CASSLSGQASYEQYF
DNA: TGTGCCAGCAGCTTGTCTGGACAGGCTTCCTACGAGCAGTACTTC

size: NA
D: NA
J: TRBJ2-7
V: TRBV12-1
CDR3: CASSHAGWEEDPYEQYF
DNA: TGTGCCAGCAGCCACGCTGGCTGGGAGGAGGATCCCTACGAGCAGTACTTC

size: NA
D: TRBD1
J: TRBJ2-5
V: TRBV7-3
CDR3: CASSHGQGETQYF
DNA: TGTGCCAGCAGCCATGGACAGGGAGAGACCCAGTACTTC

size: NA
D: NA
J: TRBJ2-4
V: TRBV5-5
CDR3: CASSLGGIGENIQYF
DNA: TGTGCCAGCAGCTTGGGGGGGATTGGGGAAAACATTCAGTACTTC

size: NA
D: TRBD1
J: TRBJ2-7
V: TRBV7-8
CDR3: CASSPVGGPGQGAYEQYF
DNA: TGTGCCAGCAGCCCAGTGGGGGGACCGGGACAGGGGGCCTACGAGCAGTACTTC

size: NA
D: NA
J: TRBJ2-5
V: TRBV2
CDR3: CASSDVGVETQYF
DNA: TGTGCCAGCAGTGATGTGGGAGTAGAGACCCAGTACTTC

size: NA
D: NA
J: TRBJ1-1
V: TRBV4-1
CDR3: CASSQGFGDGDTEAFF
DNA: TGCGCCAGCAGCCAAGGGTTCGGGGATGGCGACACTGAAGCTTTCTTT

size: NA
D: NA
J: TRBJ2-2
V: TRBV21-1
CDR3: CASRDRGRNTGELFF
DNA: TGTGCCAGCAGGGACAGGGGGCGCAACACCGGGGAGCTGTTTTTT

size: NA
D: NA
J: TRBJ1-1
V: TRBV6-2/TRBV6-3
CDR3: CASSSIRGTEAFF
DNA: TGTGCCAGCAGTTCTATAAGAGGCACTGAAGCTTTCTTT

size: NA
D: TRBD1
J: TRBJ2-1
V: TRBV5-6
CDR3: CASSSSGQVYNEQFF
DNA: TGTGCCAGCAGCTCGAGTGGACAGGTTTACAATGAGCAGTTCTTC

size: once
D: NA
J: TRBJ1-2
V: TRBV21-1
CDR3: CASSLPLGGRSYGYTF
DNA: TGTGCCAGCAGCCTACCGTTGGGGGGGCGGTCCTATGGCTACACCTTC

size: NA
D: NA
J: TRBJ2-5
V: TRBV14
CDR3: CASSQDVEETQYF
DNA: TGTGCCAGCAGCCAAGATGTGGAGGAGACCCAGTACTTC

size: few
D: NA
J: TRBJ1-4
V: TRBV5-4
CDR3: CASSKQSQGTNEKLFF
DNA: TGTGCCAGCAGCAAGCAATCACAGGGAACTAATGAAAAACTGTTTTTT

size: few
D: NA
J: TRBJ1-1
V: TRBV11-2
CDR3: CASSFRQLQKMNTEAFF
DNA: TGTGCCAGCAGCTTTCGCCAACTACAGAAAATGAACACTGAAGCTTTCTTT

size: NA
D: NA
J: TRBJ2-5
V: TRBV11-3
CDR3: CASSFGGGETQYF
DNA: TGTGCCAGCAGCTTCGGGGGAGGAGAGACCCAGTACTTC

size: NA
D: TRBD2
J: TRBJ2-3
V: TRBV6-1
CDR3: CASSEGRTSGGTDTQYF
DNA: TGTGCCAGCAGTGAAGGGAGGACTAGCGGGGGCACAGATACGCAGTATTTT

size: NA
D: NA
J: TRBJ1-4
V: TRBV3-1/TRBV3-2
CDR3: CASSHGRGLGNEKLFF
DNA: TGTGCCAGCAGCCACGGCCGGGGGTTGGGTAATGAAAAACTGTTTTTT

size: few
D: TRBD2
J: TRBJ2-2
V: TRBV5-1
CDR3: CASSLARGGIGGELFF
DNA: TGCGCCAGCAGCTTGGCACGGGGGGGGATCGGCGGGGAGCTGTTTTTT

size: once
D: NA
J: TRBJ2-7
V: TRBV2
CDR3: CASSSQGPDGTYEQYF
DNA: TGTGCCAGCAGTTCTCAGGGCCCGGACGGGACCTACGAGCAGTACTTC

size: NA
D: NA
J: TRBJ1-5
V: TRBV18
CDR3: CASSIGVGDSNQPQHF
DNA: TGTGCCAGCTCAATCGGCGTCGGGGATAGCAATCAGCCCCAGCATTTT

size: NA
D: NA
J: TRBJ1-5
V: TRBV2
CDR3: CASGSGNQPQHF
DNA: TGTGCCAGCGGGTCCGGGAATCAGCCCCAGCATTTT

size: NA
D: TRBD1
J: TRBJ2-7
V: TRBV5-6
CDR3: CASSVVGQGARQYF
DNA: TGTGCCAGCAGCGTGGTGGGACAGGGCGCGAGGCAGTACTTC

size: NA
D: TRBD1
J: TRBJ1-5
V: TRBV6-6
CDR3: CASNGQGAQPQHF
DNA: TGTGCCAGCAACGGACAGGGGGCCCAGCCCCAGCATTTT

size: NA
D: NA
J: TRBJ2-7
V: TRBV9
CDR3: CASSERAGTYEQYF
DNA: TGTGCCAGCAGCGAGAGAGCAGGGACCTACGAGCAGTACTTC

size: NA
D: NA
J: TRBJ1-2
V: TRBV19
CDR3: CASSIGGGGYGYTF
DNA: TGTGCCAGTAGTATAGGGGGCGGTGGCTATGGCTACACCTTC

size: few
D: NA
J: TRBJ2-2
V: TRBV5-6
CDR3: CASSLLGPTGELFF
DNA: TGTGCCAGCAGCTTGTTGGGACCCACCGGGGAGCTGTTTTTT

size: NA
D: TRBD2
J: TRBJ2-1
V: TRBV7-6
CDR3: CASSLAVSGGSSYNEQFF
DNA: TGTGCCAGCAGCTTAGCGGTATCGGGGGGAAGCTCCTACAATGAGCAGTTCTTC

size: NA
D: NA
J: TRBJ1-6
V: TRBV6-6
CDR3: CASSFPISHNSPLHF
DNA: TGTGCCAGCAGCTTCCCAATCTCACATAATTCACCCCTCCACTTT

size: NA
D: NA
J: TRBJ2-5
V: TRBV11-3
CDR3: CASRTRGNSGRETQYF
DNA: TGTGCCAGCAGAACCAGAGGCAACAGTGGGCGAGAGACCCAGTACTTC

size: NA
D: NA
J: TRBJ2-2
V: TRBV6-1
CDR3: CASSWIPANTGELFF
DNA: TGTGCCAGCTCATGGATACCTGCGAACACCGGGGAGCTGTTTTTT

size: few
D: NA
J: TRBJ2-7
V: TRBV18
CDR3: CASSESLMDYEQYF
DNA: TGTGCCAGCTCAGAGAGCCTGATGGACTACGAGCAGTACTTC

size: NA
D: NA
J: TRBJ1-3
V: TRBV11-3
CDR3: CASSKGDSGNTIYF
DNA: TGTGCCAGCAGTAAGGGTGACTCTGGAAACACCATATATTTT

size: NA
D: NA
J: TRBJ2-5
V: TRBV7-9
CDR3: CATIRTGGETQYF
DNA: TGTGCCACCATTCGTACGGGCGGAGAGACCCAGTACTTC

size: few
D: NA
J: TRBJ1-2
V: TRBV24-1
CDR3: CATSDATAKSFYGYTF
DNA: TGTGCCACCAGTGATGCGACAGCCAAATCTTTCTATGGCTACACCTTC

size: NA
D: NA
J: TRBJ2-5
V: TRBV5-6
CDR3: CASSREVGTGVQYF
DNA: TGTGCCAGCAGCCGTGAGGTCGGGACGGGGGTCCAGTACTTC

size: NA
D: NA
J: TRBJ1-1
V: TRBV4-1
CDR3: CASSQRPGSLEAFF
DNA: TGCGCCAGCAGCCAGAGACCAGGGAGTCTAGAAGCTTTCTTT

size: NA
D: TRBD1
J: TRBJ2-5
V: TRBV6-5
CDR3: CASSSGGGETQYF
DNA: TGTGCCAGCAGTTCAGGGGGCGGGGAGACCCAGTACTTC

size: once
D: TRBD2
J: TRBJ2-7
V: TRBV13
CDR3: CASRKGLAGGRSYEQYF
DNA: TGTGCCAGCAGGAAGGGACTAGCGGGGGGGCGGTCCTACGAGCAGTACTTC

size: medium-sized
D: TRBD1
J: TRBJ2-7
V: TRBV27
CDR3: CASGVRQGSSGEQYF
DNA: TGTGCCAGCGGTGTCCGACAGGGGAGCTCGGGCGAGCAGTACTTC

size: NA
D: NA
J: TRBJ2-7
V: TRBV12-2
CDR3: CASRLGAPGGYEQYF
DNA: TGTGCAAGTCGCTTGGGAGCCCCCGGTGGTTACGAGCAGTACTTC

size: NA
D: TRBD2
J: TRBJ2-3
V: TRBV5-4
CDR3: CASSFPSGRVGGLTDTQYF
DNA: TGTGCCAGCAGCTTTCCTAGCGGGAGGGTGGGCGGTCTAACAGATACGCAGTATTTT

size: NA
D: TRBD2
J: TRBJ2-5
V: TRBV5-4
CDR3: CASSLERTSGGRETQYF
DNA: TGTGCCAGCAGCTTGGAAAGGACTAGCGGGGGCAGAGAGACCCAGTACTTC

size: NA
D: NA
J: TRBJ1-1
V: TRBV2
CDR3: CASRYPDRGGGEEVDTEAFF
DNA: TGTGCCAGCCGATACCCAGATAGAGGGGGGGGCGAAGAGGTGGACACTGAAGCTTTCTTT